These 22 T cell receptor beta chains were all obtained from the same sample, sequenced in a study of CD8 T cells in ankylosing spondylitis. TCRdb passed the 5' RACE reads through MiXCR, listing each CDR3 protein once. The table shows about 160,000 distinct CDR3 sequences, with roughly 10% occurring only once. Material for sequencing was blood, either unsorted or a sorted T cell fraction (not recorded which). The receptors were gathered from a female donor with ankylosing spondylitis or in good health (not recorded which).

V is TRBV19 and J is TRBJ2-1; 9 bases are shared with TRBD2. This CDR3 region has 14 residues. CDR1 LNHDA and CDR2 SQIVND come from the germline V gene (reference sequence). Losses at the gene ends were 10 bases for V and 3 bases for J; bases not matched to a gene: 7. In DNA, the CDR3 is TGTGCCACCCTAGGTAGCGGGGGCTACAATGAGCAGTTCTTC. Its protein product is CATLGSGGYNEQFF. Complete variable domain (other parts from reference TRBV19 and TRBJ2-1): DGGITQSPKYLFRKEGQNVTLSCEQNLNHDAMYWYRQDPGQGLRLIYYSQIVNDFQKGDIAEGYSVSREKKESFPLTVTSAQKNPTAFYLCATLGSGGYNEQFFGPGTRLTVL.

This clonotype was found a few times. The chain joins TRBV6-4 to TRBJ2-7; 12 bases are shared with TRBD2. The germline V gene has CDR1 MRHNA and CDR2 SNTAGT. The CDR3 spans 15 residues. V lost 3 bases to trimming and J lost 3 bases; unmatched junction nucleotides: 3. CDR3 nucleotide sequence: TGTGCCAGCAGTGAGCTAGCGGGAGGGATCTACGAGCAGTACTTC. It codes for CASSELAGGIYEQYF.

This clonotype was detected a few times. V usage is TRBV28 and J usage is TRBJ2-1, with D possibly TRBD2 on 6 matching bases. Germline V CDR1 and CDR2: MDHEN, SYDVKM. The CDR3 covers 13 residues. V lost 6 bases, J lost 6 bases, and 12 bases lay in between. In nucleotides, the CDR3 is TGTGCCAGCAGGGAGGGAAGCTTCAATGAGCAGTTCTTC. This gives the protein CASREGSFNEQFF.

The CDR3 coding sequence is TGTGCCAGTAGTCCGGCTAGCGGTAAGGGGACCCAGTACTTC. Translated: CASSPASGKGTQYF. V is TRBV19 and J is TRBJ2-5; 7 bases map to TRBD2. The germline gives CDR1 LNHDA, CDR2 SQIVND (reference sequence). This CDR3 has 14 amino acids. V shed 5 bases, J shed 7 bases, and the junction held 10 bases outside the gene matches.

There are many counts of this clonotype. The genes are TRBV12-5 and TRBJ2-7, with 14 bases fitting TRBD2. Germline CDR1 and CDR2: LGHNT and FRNRAP. Trimming at V came to 6 bases and at J to 3 bases, leaving 4 bases not matched to a gene. The CDR3 is 15 residues long. The CDR3 is CASGTGTSGSYEQYF. As DNA, the CDR3 is TGTGCTAGTGGGACCGGGACTAGCGGGAGCTACGAGCAGTACTTC.

This clonotype showed up many times. J is TRBJ2-1 and V is TRBV20-1; 9 bases are shared with TRBD2. Germline V lookup: CDR1 DFQATT, CDR2 SNEGSKA (reference sequence). This CDR3 contains 15 residues. Trimming took 2 bases from V and 1 from J; bases not matched to a gene: 3. The CDR3 protein is CSARRREGSYNEQFF. As DNA, the CDR3 is TGCAGTGCTAGAAGGCGGGAGGGGTCCTACAATGAGCAGTTCTTC.

This clonotype was counted only a few times. The CDR3: CASSQDRLRVDTQYF. CDR3 nucleotides: TGCGCCAGCAGCCAAGATCGATTAAGAGTGGATACGCAGTATTTT. J is TRBJ2-3 and V is TRBV4-3, with D uncertain. The CDR3 has 15 amino acids. V lost 0 bases to trimming and J lost 6 bases, with 13 bases between them. Looked up from germline, CDR1 is LGHNA and CDR2 is YSLEER.

This clonotype was seen a handful of times. The V gene is TRBV9, the J gene TRBJ1-2; D remains ambiguous. Germline V gene data show CDR1 as SGDLS and CDR2 as YYNGEE. This CDR3 is 12 amino acids long. V shed 6 bases and J shed 6 bases, with 12 bases lying between them. The chain's CDR3 is CASTHLLNGYTF. The CDR3 region has the DNA TGTGCCAGCACCCACCTCCTCAATGGCTACACCTTC.

This clonotype was detected many times. This rearrangement joins TRBV9 to TRBJ2-1, with a tentative D call TRBD1 (5 bases). V gave up 0 bases and J gave up 9 bases, with 10 bases separating them. Germline values: CDR1 SGDLS, CDR2 YYNGEE. CDR3 length equals 13 residues. The chain's CDR3 is CASSVGQGSEQFF. The CDR3 coding sequence is TGTGCCAGCAGCGTAGGGCAGGGAAGTGAGCAGTTCTTC.

The chain recombines TRBV20-1 with TRBJ2-7, with no clear D. This CDR3 contains 10 residues. Trimming stripped 5 bases from V and 6 bases from J, with 8 bases between. Germline lookup yields CDR1 DFQATT and CDR2 SNEGSKA (reference sequence). This CDR3 reads CSALGPEQYF. CDR3 in DNA: TGCAGTGCTCTGGGTCCCGAGCAGTACTTC.

This clonotype has more than one count but fewer than ten. V is TRBV27 and J is TRBJ1-5, with TRBD1 as a possible D gene (5 bases). The length of the CDR3 is 13 residues. Germline CDR1 MNHEY, CDR2 SMNVEV (reference sequence). Deletions cut 5 bases from V and 6 bases from J, with 11 bases between. CDR3 in DNA: TGTGCCAGCAGTCCCGCAGGGTTTCAGCCCCAGCATTTT. Translation gives CASSPAGFQPQHF.

This rearrangement joins TRBV12-3 or TRBV12-4 to TRBJ2-7; TRBD1 matches 10 bases. Trimming took 10 bases from V and 2 from J; bases not matched to a gene: 2. This CDR3 region has 12 residues. DNA of the CDR3: TGTGCCACCGGACAGGGGGCCTACGAGCAGTACTTC. Translated, it gives CATGQGAYEQYF.

The rearrangement joins TRBV28 to TRBJ2-3, with TRBD1 matching over 8 bases. The V gene's germline CDR1 is MDHEN and CDR2 SYDVKM. The CDR3 sequence is 15 residues long. With V trimmed by 4 bases and J by 2 bases, 5 bases remained unmatched. CDR3 in DNA: TGTGCCAGCAGTTGGACAGGGAGCCACACAGATACGCAGTATTTT. Its protein product is CASSWTGSHTDTQYF. The full variable domain, its missing parts supplied by reference TRBV28 and TRBJ2-3, is DVKVTQSSRYLVKRTGEKVFLECVQDMDHENMFWYRQDPGLGLRLIYFSYDVKMKEKGDIPEGYSVSREKKERFSLILESASTNQTSMYLCASSWTGSHTDTQYFGPGTRLTVL.

At least ten counts were recorded for this clonotype. J is TRBJ2-1 and V is TRBV4-3; 8 nucleotides line up with TRBD2. V gave up 3 bases and J gave up 3 bases; unmatched junction bases: 4. CDR1 is LGHNA and CDR2 is YSLEER in the germline V gene. The CDR3 is 15 amino acids. The CDR3 sequence is CASSQGSGSYNEQFF. CDR3 nucleotide sequence: TGCGCCAGCAGCCAGGGCAGCGGGAGCTACAATGAGCAGTTCTTC.

Ten or more counts support this clonotype. The chain recombines TRBV7-9 with TRBJ2-3; D is unresolved. The V and J ends lost 3 bases and 3 bases respectively, with 7 bases between them. Germline CDR1 SEHNR, CDR2 FQNEAQ (reference sequence). The length of the CDR3 is 13 residues. The CDR3, as DNA: TGTGCCAGCAGCTTCGCGCTTACAGATACGCAGTATTTT. Translation: CASSFALTDTQYF.

This clonotype was observed many times. The V gene is TRBV7-6, the J gene TRBJ2-1, with 13 bases matching TRBD2. Germline V gives CDR1 SGHVS, CDR2 FNYEAQ. This CDR3 spans 16 amino acids. With V trimmed by 3 bases and J by 5 bases, 4 bases remained unmatched. The CDR3 sequence is CASSFRLAGGDNEQFF. The CDR3 DNA follows: TGTGCCAGCAGCTTTCGACTAGCGGGAGGAGACAATGAGCAGTTCTTC.

This chain uses TRBV2 with TRBJ1-4; D not certain. The CDR3 runs 13 residues. CDR1 is SNHLY and CDR2 is FYNNEI in the germline V gene. Trimming took 0 bases from V and 7 from J, leaving 6 bases between them. CDR3 residues: CASSEAKSEKLFF. As DNA, the CDR3 is TGTGCCAGCAGTGAAGCCAAATCTGAAAAACTGTTTTTT.

The V and J genes are TRBV6-1 and TRBJ2-2, with TRBD1 identical over 9 bases. There are 14 residues in the CDR3. The germline V gene encodes CDR1 MNHNS and CDR2 SASEGT. V lost 4 bases to trimming and J lost 8 bases; unmatched junction nucleotides: 5. The CDR3 reads CASSVQGAVGELFF. CDR3 bases: TGTGCCAGCAGTGTACAGGGGGCGGTTGGGGAGCTGTTTTTT.

This clonotype was seen a handful of times. The V call is TRBV5-1, the J call TRBJ2-1; D perhaps matches TRBD2 (5 bases). V dropped 3 bases and J dropped 7 bases, with 17 bases sitting between them. This CDR3 region has 15 residues. Per germline, CDR1 SGHRS and CDR2 YFSETQ. The CDR3, as DNA: TGCGCCAGCAGCTCCGACCCCCCGAGGAGGAATGAGCAGTTCTTC. It specifies CASSSDPPRRNEQFF.

This clonotype appeared a few times. V and J are TRBV9 and TRBJ1-1; TRBD1 is a possible D gene (5 bases). CDR3 length: 14 residues. V lost 0 bases to trimming and J lost 1 base, with 7 bases between them. The germline CDR1 and CDR2 sequences are SGDLS and YYNGEE. The CDR3 sequence: CASSVGTTNTEAFF. The CDR3 DNA reads as TGTGCCAGCAGCGTAGGGACAACGAACACTGAAGCTTTCTTT. The variable domain in full, with the rest retrieved from reference TRBV9 and TRBJ1-1, is DSGVTQTPKHLITATGQRVTLRCSPRSGDLSVYWYQQSLDQGLQFLIQYYNGEERAKGNILERFSAQQFPDLHSELNLSSLELGDSALYFCASSVGTTNTEAFFGQGTRLTVV.

V usage is TRBV14 and J usage is TRBJ2-4; D gene uncertain. The V and J ends lost 1 base and 0 bases respectively, with 1 base between them. This CDR3 is built from 13 residues. CDR1 and CDR2 from the germline V gene are SGHDN and FVKESK. As DNA, the CDR3 is TGTGCCAGCAGCCAAGGAGCCAAAAACATTCAGTACTTC. This codes for CASSQGAKNIQYF.

V gene TRBV27 combines with J gene TRBJ2-7, with TRBD1 matching 7 bases. The CDR3 consists of 13 residues. Per the germline V gene, CDR1 is MNHEY and CDR2 is SMNVEV (reference sequence). V was pared by 5 bases and J by 3 bases, with 4 bases of the junction left unmatched. CDR3 nucleotides: TGTGCCAGCAGTCCGACAGGGATCTACGAGCAGTACTTC. Translation gives CASSPTGIYEQYF.